This T cell receptor (beta chain) derives from a study of blood T cell repertoires in COVID-19. At the level of the study: COVID-19 samples collected from the United States, Italy and Spain covered acute and convalescent phases. T cells, B-cell-depleted T cells, or PBMCs provided the cDNA or gDNA that served as material.

This CDR3 spans 15 amino acids. Unmatched junction bases numbered 5, after V lost 4 bases and J lost 2 bases. Germline loops: CDR1 SGHAT, CDR2 FQNNGV. Per the original methods: Amplification of reference gene primers provided the estimated nucleated cell counts. Some clones are missing from TCRdb's copy, which holds only in-frame ones; the method was immunoSEQ multiplex PCR. V, J and clone size are taken as reported in that table, and D and trimming were inferred from the DNA itself. The profile shows roughly 100,000 clones, 65% to 80% of them singletons. This sequence joins TRBV11-2 and TRBJ1-1, with 9 bases that match TRBD1. Sequences were obtained from peripheral blood. This TCR came from a man aged 70-80 years with active or convalescent COVID-19. CDR3 sequence: CASSSPGQGNTEAFF. CDR3 in DNA: TGTGCCAGCAGCTCTCCGGGACAGGGTAACACTGAAGCTTTCTTT.